The 20 T cell receptor beta chains below were found in one sample sequenced in a study of OX40 agonist ivuxolimab in advanced cancers. Sequenced by immunoSEQ multiplex PCR; TCRdb stores in-frame clones only, minus some. This table holds just over 50,000 clones, over 75% found once. This sample comprised CD4+ or CD8+ T cells sorted from blood, obtained in a trial of the OX40 agonist ivuxolimab. These receptors originate from an adult with an advanced solid tumor such as melanoma, head and neck, liver or kidney cancer.

The chain is built from TRBV27 and TRBJ1-6; no definite D call. The germline gives CDR1 MNHEY, CDR2 SMNVEV (reference sequence). This CDR3 has 16 residues. The V and J ends lost 7 bases and 8 bases respectively, with 21 bases between them. As DNA, the CDR3 is TGTGCCAGCAAGCCCTGGACCTTTGCGAAGGATTCACCCCTCCACTTT. Translated, it gives CASKPWTFAKDSPLHF.

The V and J genes are TRBV6-5 and TRBJ1-5; no clear D gene. Looked up from germline, CDR1 is MNHEY and CDR2 is SVGAGI. This CDR3 is 13 amino acids long. Between the trimmed V and J ends, which lost 7 bases and 2 bases, there was a span of 9 bases. The CDR3 coding sequence is TGTGCCAGCACCTTCGGCCGCAATCAGCCCCAGCATTTT. This sequence encodes CASTFGRNQPQHF.

The chain is built from TRBV5-1 and TRBJ2-1; 10 bases map to TRBD2. The CDR3 extends over 18 amino acids. With 0 bases clipped from V and 3 bases from J, the junction kept 9 bases outside the gene matches. Germline CDR1 is SGHRS and CDR2 is YFSETQ. Written as DNA, the CDR3 is TGCGCCAGCAGCTTGGGGTCAACCGGGACTAGCGACTACAATGAGCAGTTCTTC. As protein: CASSLGSTGTSDYNEQFF.

Comment on this clone: An end of the junction does not agree with germline; a read error may underlie this. This chain uses TRBV6-5 with TRBJ2-1; 7 nucleotides line up with TRBD2. CDR1 is MNHEY and CDR2 is SVGAGI in the germline V gene. The CDR3 length is 13 residues. DNA of the CDR3: TGTGCCAGCGGGAGGGGCTCCTACAATGAGCGGTTCTTC. This translates into CASGRGSYNERFF.

The chain combines TRBV5-1 with TRBJ2-2; unclear D gene. The CDR3 covers 16 residues. The germline gives CDR1 SGHRS, CDR2 YFSETQ. V was clipped by 0 bases and J by 0 bases, with 9 bases between them. The CDR3 reads CASSLGGRSNTGELFF. The CDR3 DNA is TGCGCCAGCAGCTTGGGAGGACGATCGAACACCGGGGAGCTGTTTTTT.

V gene TRBV18 combines with J gene TRBJ2-5, with D tentatively TRBD1 (5 bases). CDR1 and CDR2 from the germline V gene are KGHSH and LQKENI. The CDR3 is made up of 13 amino acids. Trimming left V 4 bases short and J 2 bases short, with 8 bases between. CDR3 protein: CASSLGHQETQYF. In DNA form, the CDR3 reads TGTGCCAGCTCACTCGGACATCAAGAGACCCAGTACTTC.

The rearrangement uses TRBV6-1 and TRBJ1-5; D uncertain. Trimming shortened V by 2 bases and J by 1 base, and 15 bases separated the two germline ends. Germline lookup yields CDR1 MNHNS and CDR2 SASEGT. The CDR3 is made up of 17 amino acids. In DNA form, the CDR3 reads TGTGCCAGCAGTGAAAGTTTTTGGGGAAGAAGCAATCAGCCCCAGCATTTT. This encodes CASSESFWGRSNQPQHF.

This chain uses TRBV6-5 with TRBJ1-1; 7 bases are a match to TRBD1. This CDR3 has 15 residues. Germline V CDR1 and CDR2: MNHEY, SVGAGI. Trimming cost V 6 bases and J 3 bases; bases outside gene matches: 10. The CDR3 DNA follows: TGTGCCAGCAGGGGGGACAGATCCTTCTACACTGAAGCTTTCTTT. This gives the protein CASRGDRSFYTEAFF.

The chain recombines TRBV5-5 with TRBJ1-1; the match to TRBD1 covers 8 bases. This CDR3 is 14 amino acids long. V lost 1 base, J lost 7 bases, and 6 bases stayed unmatched. Germline V gives CDR1 SGHKS, CDR2 YYEKEE (reference sequence). This chain's CDR3 is CASSLTGQGIEAFF. DNA of the CDR3: TGTGCCAGCAGCTTGACAGGACAGGGAATTGAAGCTTTCTTT.

The chain uses TRBV28 and TRBJ1-5; 7 positions match TRBD1. This CDR3 has 13 amino acids. J gave up 7 bases and V 6 bases, and 6 bases lay outside the gene matches. CDR1 MDHEN and CDR2 SYDVKM come from the germline V gene. CDR3 region: CASRRDRVQPQHF. CDR3 in DNA: TGTGCCAGCAGACGAGACAGGGTCCAGCCCCAGCATTTT.

The rearrangement joins TRBV13 to TRBJ2-5, with 7 nucleotides matching TRBD1. The CDR3 extends over 15 amino acids. Trimming at V came to 5 bases and at J to 1 base, leaving 7 bases not matched to a gene. CDR1 and CDR2 from the germline V gene are PRHDT and FYEKMQ (reference sequence). CDR3 in DNA: TGTGCCAGCAGCCCTCGACAGGGATTCCAAGAGACCCAGTACTTC. This gives the protein CASSPRQGFQETQYF.

The V gene is TRBV6-5, the J gene TRBJ2-7, with D unresolved. The CDR3 has 15 amino acids. V lost 2 bases to trimming and J lost 3 bases, with 14 bases between them. Germline CDR1 is MNHEY and CDR2 is SVGAGI. The CDR3 nucleotides read TGTGCCAGCAGTTACACGCATAAGGGAAGCTACGAGCAGTACTTC. Amino acid sequence: CASSYTHKGSYEQYF.

The V call is TRBV18, the J call TRBJ1-3, with 9 bases fitting TRBD1. Germline loops: CDR1 KGHSH, CDR2 LQKENI. The CDR3 spans 16 residues. V shed 3 bases, J shed 0 bases, and the junction held 3 bases outside the gene matches. This CDR3 reads CASSPLTGGSGNTIYF. DNA of the CDR3: TGTGCCAGCTCACCCTTGACAGGGGGCTCTGGAAACACCATATATTTT.

CDR3: CASSKGNLDIFEGANYGYTF. CDR3 sequence (DNA): TGTGCCAGCAGCAAGGGTAATTTGGACATTTTCGAGGGGGCTAACTATGGCTACACCTTC. V usage is TRBV21-1 and J usage is TRBJ1-2; the table's D call, TRBD1, was not checked against the DNA. TRBV21-1 is termed a pseudogene. The CDR3 runs 20 residues.

The chain joins TRBV7-3 to TRBJ2-1, with TRBD2 identical over 13 bases. The CDR3 is made up of 15 amino acids. CDR1 is SGHTA, CDR2 FQGTGA, per germline. Trimming at V came to 5 bases and at J to 10 bases, leaving 8 bases not matched to a gene. The CDR3: CASSLGLAGYAEQFF. CDR3 DNA: TGTGCCAGCAGCCTGGGACTAGCGGGGTACGCGGAGCAGTTCTTC.

This chain connects TRBV9 to TRBJ1-4, with unresolved D. V lost 4 bases, J lost 0 bases, and 10 bases lay in between. The CDR3 runs 15 residues. CDR1 SGDLS and CDR2 YYNGEE come from the germline V gene. DNA for the CDR3: TGTGCCAGCAGCCCAGAGGGTGCAACTAATGAAAAACTGTTTTTT. Protein product: CASSPEGATNEKLFF.

This clone showed up just a few times. Other DNA sequences in the same sample also yield this CDR3. The CDR3 DNA sequence: TGCGCCAGCAGCTGGACCGGGACAACTAATGAAAAACTGTTTTTT. The encoded protein is CASSWTGTTNEKLFF. The chain combines TRBV5-1 with TRBJ1-4, with D hard to call. V lost 3 bases and J 0 bases, leaving 9 bases between the germline ends. The germline gives CDR1 SGHRS, CDR2 YFSETQ. The CDR3 length is 15 residues.

V and J are TRBV7-9 and TRBJ2-2; 7 nucleotides agree with TRBD1. CDR1 SEHNR and CDR2 FQNEAQ come from the germline V gene (reference sequence). J was trimmed by 7 bases and V by 7 bases; bases with no gene match: 9. This CDR3 has 14 amino acids. The CDR3 here is CASTSTGVGGELFF. CDR3 nucleotides: TGTGCCAGCACCTCCACAGGGGTTGGCGGGGAGCTGTTTTTT.

In its sample, this clone was seen a few times. The chain employs TRBV19 and TRBJ2-1; 14 bases fit TRBD2. CDR1 is LNHDA and CDR2 is SQIVND in the germline V gene (reference sequence). V dropped 5 bases and J dropped 7; count of bases not matched to a gene: 4. The CDR3 sequence is 15 residues long. CDR3 region: CASSFRTSGGNEQFF. Written as DNA, the CDR3 is TGTGCCAGTAGTTTCCGGACTAGCGGGGGGAATGAGCAGTTCTTC.

The chain couples TRBV6-5 to TRBJ2-1; D possibly corresponds to TRBD2 (6 bases). The V end lost 2 bases, the J end lost 10 bases, and 21 bases lay between the germline ends. CDR1 is MNHEY, CDR2 SVGAGI, per germline. This CDR3 is built from 16 residues. The CDR3 coding sequence is TGTGCCAGCAGTTACGTGGGGGGAGTAGAGAGTGGCGAGCAGTTCTTC. It yields the protein CASSYVGGVESGEQFF.